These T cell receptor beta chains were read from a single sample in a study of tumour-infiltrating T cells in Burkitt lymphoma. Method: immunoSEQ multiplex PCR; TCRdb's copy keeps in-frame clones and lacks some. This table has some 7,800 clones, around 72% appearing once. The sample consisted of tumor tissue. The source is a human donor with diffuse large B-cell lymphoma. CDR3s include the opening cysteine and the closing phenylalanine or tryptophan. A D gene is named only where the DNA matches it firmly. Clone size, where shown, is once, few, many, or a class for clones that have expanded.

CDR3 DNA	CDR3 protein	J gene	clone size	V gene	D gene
TGCGCCAGCAGCTCCCAGGGTTATGAGCAGTTCTTC	CASSSQGYEQFF	TRBJ2-1	-	TRBV5-1	-
TGTGCCAGTAGTGGGGCAGGTGAAGACTATGGCTACACCTTC	CASSGAGEDYGYTF	TRBJ1-2	-	TRBV19	-
TGTGCCAGCAGAACCGACAGGACGAGTGAAGCTTTCTTT	CASRTDRTSEAFF	TRBJ1-1	-	TRBV27	-
TGCGCCAGCAGCACAGCGGCTCAAGAGACCCAGTACTTC	CASSTAAQETQYF	TRBJ2-5	-	TRBV5-1	-
TGTGCCAGCAGCCAAGATCTAGGGGTGAACACTGAAGCTTTCTTT	CASSQDLGVNTEAFF	TRBJ1-1	-	TRBV4-2	-
TGTGCCAGCAGCATAGCAGGGACTAGCGGGGGCACAGATACGCAGTATTTT	CASSIAGTSGGTDTQYF	TRBJ2-3	few	TRBV7-9	TRBD2
TGTGCCAGTAGCCCCGACAGGGGTCGGTCGCGGGGCTACACCTTC	CASSPDRGRSRGYTF	TRBJ1-2	-	TRBV19	TRBD1
TGTGCCGTGAGAGCGGGGACCGGAATTAATTCACCCCTCCACTTT	CAVRAGTGINSPLHF	TRBJ1-6	-	TRBV6-6	-
TGTGCCAGCAGTTTAACGTTGGGGGGAGGTAGGAACGAGCAGTACTTC	CASSLTLGGGRNEQYF	TRBJ2-7	once	TRBV27	-
TGTGCCAGCAGCTTAGGGGGGAGGGCTTTCTTT	CASSLGGRAFF	TRBJ1-1	-	TRBV7-9	-
TGTGCCAGCAGCTGGAGTCGCGCTGCGTTGTTCACTGAAGCTTTCTTT	CASSWSRAALFTEAFF	TRBJ1-1	-	TRBV5-6	-
TGTGCCAGCAGCTTATCGCGGGGAGAGACCCAGTACTTC	CASSLSRGETQYF	TRBJ2-5	-	TRBV7-6	-
TGTGCCACCAGCAGAGGGGAGAATACGCAGTATTTT	CATSRGENTQYF	TRBJ2-3	-	TRBV15	-
TGTGCCAGCAGCTCCGGACAGGGGCTTCAGCCCCAGCATTTT	CASSSGQGLQPQHF	TRBJ1-5	-	TRBV5-6	TRBD1
TGCGCCAGCAGCCATCACGACAGAGAGCAAGAGACCCAGTACTTC	CASSHHDREQETQYF	TRBJ2-5	few	TRBV4-1	-
TGTGCCAGCAGTTTCCAGGGTACCAATCAGCCCCAGCATTTT	CASSFQGTNQPQHF	TRBJ1-5	-	TRBV27	-
TGTGCCAGTAGCCCCATCCTAGACAGCGGATACAATGAGCAGTTCTTC	CASSPILDSGYNEQFF	TRBJ2-1	once	TRBV19	-
TGTGCCAGCAGCGTAGGGGGCACCGGGGAGCTGTTTTTT	CASSVGGTGELFF	TRBJ2-2	-	TRBV9	-
TGTGCCAGCAGCAAAGTGGTGTCGGGACAGGCCTACAATGAGCAGTTCTTC	CASSKVVSGQAYNEQFF	TRBJ2-1	-	TRBV21-1	-
TGTGCCAGTAGTATAGACGGCGACAATGAGCAGTTCTTC	CASSIDGDNEQFF	TRBJ2-1	-	TRBV19	-
TGTGCCAGCAGTTTAGGGTACAGGGGTGGTGTGACCCAGTACTTC	CASSLGYRGGVTQYF	TRBJ2-5	-	TRBV27	TRBD1
TGTGCCAGTAGACCACAGGGGAGGGCTAATGAAAAACTGTTTTTT	CASRPQGRANEKLFF	TRBJ1-4	-	TRBV19	TRBD1
TGTGCCAGCAGCTTAGGAATGGTGGCGGGGCGCGCCACAGATACGCAGTATTTT	CASSLGMVAGRATDTQYF	TRBJ2-3	-	TRBV7-9	-
TGTGCCACCAGGGGGATTGGGACCGGGGAGCTGTTTTTT	CATRGIGTGELFF	TRBJ2-2	medium-sized	TRBV15	-
TGTGCCAGCAGTCACGGGGGGCGAGATGGCTACACCTTC	CASSHGGRDGYTF	TRBJ1-2	-	TRBV6-5	-
TGTGCCAGCTCACCCGCCGGGACAGGGACTGGAAACACCATATATTTT	CASSPAGTGTGNTIYF	TRBJ1-3	-	TRBV18	TRBD1
TGCAGTGCTAGTTTGGAGGGTGGCTACACCTTC	CSASLEGGYTF	TRBJ1-2	medium-sized	TRBV20-1	-
TGTGCCAGCAGCTCTTCGTGGGGGGTTCGGGACACTGAAGCTTTCTTT	CASSSSWGVRDTEAFF	TRBJ1-1	-	TRBV7-8	-
TGTGCCAGCAGCTCAGGGGGCGGCAATCAGCCCCAGCATTTT	CASSSGGGNQPQHF	TRBJ1-5	once	TRBV7-2	TRBD1
TGTGCCAGCAGCTCGGACAGGGGTAACTCACCCCTCCACTTT	CASSSDRGNSPLHF	TRBJ1-6	-	TRBV7-9	TRBD1